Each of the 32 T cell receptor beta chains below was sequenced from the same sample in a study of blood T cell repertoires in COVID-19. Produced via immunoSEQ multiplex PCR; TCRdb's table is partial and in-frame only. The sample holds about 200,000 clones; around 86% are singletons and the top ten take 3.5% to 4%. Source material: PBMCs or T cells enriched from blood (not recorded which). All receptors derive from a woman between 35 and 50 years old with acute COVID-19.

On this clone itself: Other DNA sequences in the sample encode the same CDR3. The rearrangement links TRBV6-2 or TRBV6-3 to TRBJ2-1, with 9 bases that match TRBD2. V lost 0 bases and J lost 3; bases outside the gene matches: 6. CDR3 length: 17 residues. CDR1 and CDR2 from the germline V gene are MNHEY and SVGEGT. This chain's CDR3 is CASSYSSLAGIYNEQFF. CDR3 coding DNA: TGTGCCAGCAGTTACTCGAGTCTAGCGGGAATCTACAATGAGCAGTTCTTC.

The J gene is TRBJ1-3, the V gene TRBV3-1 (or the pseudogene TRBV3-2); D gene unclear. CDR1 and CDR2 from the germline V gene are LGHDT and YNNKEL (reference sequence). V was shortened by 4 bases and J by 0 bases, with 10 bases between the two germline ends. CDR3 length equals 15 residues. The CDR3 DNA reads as TGTGCCAGCAGCCGCCTGGGGAGCTCTGGAAACACCATATATTTT. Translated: CASSRLGSSGNTIYF.

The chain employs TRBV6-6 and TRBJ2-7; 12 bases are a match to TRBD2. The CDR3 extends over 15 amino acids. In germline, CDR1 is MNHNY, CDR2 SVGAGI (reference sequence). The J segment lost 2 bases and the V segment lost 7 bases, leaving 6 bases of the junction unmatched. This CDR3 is CASIKTSGGPYEQYF. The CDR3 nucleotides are TGTGCCAGCATCAAGACTAGCGGGGGTCCCTACGAGCAGTACTTC.

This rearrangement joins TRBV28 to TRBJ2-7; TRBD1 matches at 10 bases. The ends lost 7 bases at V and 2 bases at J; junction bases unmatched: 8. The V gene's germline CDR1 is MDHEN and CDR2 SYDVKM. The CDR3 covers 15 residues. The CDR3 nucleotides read TGTGCCAGCACACGAGCCGGGACAGGGGCCTACGAGCAGTACTTC. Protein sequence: CASTRAGTGAYEQYF.

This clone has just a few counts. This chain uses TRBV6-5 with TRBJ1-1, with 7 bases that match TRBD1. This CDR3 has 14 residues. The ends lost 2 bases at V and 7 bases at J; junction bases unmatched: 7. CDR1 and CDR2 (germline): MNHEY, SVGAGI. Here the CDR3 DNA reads TGTGCCAGCAGTTACGACAGGGAAAGGGGTGAAGCTTTCTTT. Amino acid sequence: CASSYDRERGEAFF.

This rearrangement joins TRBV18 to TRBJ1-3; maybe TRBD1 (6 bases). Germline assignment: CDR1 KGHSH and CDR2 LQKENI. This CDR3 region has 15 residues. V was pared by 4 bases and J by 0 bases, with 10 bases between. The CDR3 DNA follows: TGTGCCAGCTCACAAGACAGGAGCTCTGGAAACACCATATATTTT. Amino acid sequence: CASSQDRSSGNTIYF.

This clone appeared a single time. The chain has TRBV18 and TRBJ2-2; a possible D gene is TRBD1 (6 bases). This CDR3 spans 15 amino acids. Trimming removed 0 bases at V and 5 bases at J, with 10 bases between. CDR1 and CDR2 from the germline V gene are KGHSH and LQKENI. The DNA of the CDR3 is TGTGCCAGCTCACCACCGAACAGGGTTACCGGGGAGCTGTTTTTT. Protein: CASSPPNRVTGELFF. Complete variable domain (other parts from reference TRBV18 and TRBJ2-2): NAGVMQNPRHLVRRRGQEARLRCSPMKGHSHVYWYRQLPEEGLKFMVYLQKENIIDESGMPKERFSAEFPKEGPSILRIQQVVRGDSAAYFCASSPPNRVTGELFFGEGSRLTVL.

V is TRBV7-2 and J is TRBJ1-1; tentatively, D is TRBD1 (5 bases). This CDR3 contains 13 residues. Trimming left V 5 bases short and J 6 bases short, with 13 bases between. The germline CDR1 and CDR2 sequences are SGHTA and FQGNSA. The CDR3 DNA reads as TGTGCCAGCAGCCCCCGACAGAAAGCTGAAGCTTTCTTT. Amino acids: CASSPRQKAEAFF. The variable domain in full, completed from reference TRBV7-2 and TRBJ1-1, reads GAGVSQSPSNKVTEKGKDVELRCDPISGHTALYWYRQSLGQGLEFLIYFQGNSAPDKSGLPSDRFSAERTGGSVSTLTIQRTQQEDSAVYLCASSPRQKAEAFFGQGTRLTVV.

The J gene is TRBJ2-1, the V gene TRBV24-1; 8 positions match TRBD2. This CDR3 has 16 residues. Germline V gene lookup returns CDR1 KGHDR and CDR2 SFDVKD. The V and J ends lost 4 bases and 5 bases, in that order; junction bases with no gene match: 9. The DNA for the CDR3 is TGTGCCACCAGTGACCATTGGACTAGCAGCCACAATGAGCAGTTCTTC. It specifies CATSDHWTSSHNEQFF.

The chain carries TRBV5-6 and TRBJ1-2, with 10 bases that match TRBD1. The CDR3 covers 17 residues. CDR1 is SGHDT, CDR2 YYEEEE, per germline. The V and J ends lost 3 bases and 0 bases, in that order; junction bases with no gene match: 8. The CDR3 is CASSSPGQGQANYGYTF. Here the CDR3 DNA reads TGTGCCAGCAGCTCACCGGGACAGGGGCAAGCTAACTATGGCTACACCTTC.

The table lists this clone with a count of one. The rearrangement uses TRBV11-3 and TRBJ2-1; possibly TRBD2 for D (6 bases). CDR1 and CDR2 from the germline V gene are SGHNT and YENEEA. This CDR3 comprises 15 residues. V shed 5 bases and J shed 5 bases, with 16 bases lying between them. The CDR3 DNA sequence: TGTGCCAGCAGCCCAGGAGGGCCGCTGCACAATGAGCAGTTCTTC. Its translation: CASSPGGPLHNEQFF.

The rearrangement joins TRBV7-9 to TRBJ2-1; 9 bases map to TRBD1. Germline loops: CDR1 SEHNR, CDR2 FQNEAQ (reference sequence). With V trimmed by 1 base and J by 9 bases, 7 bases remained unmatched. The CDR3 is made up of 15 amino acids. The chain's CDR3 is CASSLGGQGSGEQFF. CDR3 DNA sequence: TGTGCCAGCAGCTTAGGGGGACAGGGATCGGGTGAGCAGTTCTTC.

The CDR3 bases are TGTGCCAGCAGCCTTGAGGGAGCTTTCTTT. Protein product: CASSLEGAFF. This sequence joins TRBV14 and TRBJ1-1; D remains ambiguous. Germline CDR1 reads SGHDN; CDR2 reads FVKESK. V lost 4 bases, J lost 10 bases, and 7 bases lay in between. This CDR3 spans 10 amino acids.

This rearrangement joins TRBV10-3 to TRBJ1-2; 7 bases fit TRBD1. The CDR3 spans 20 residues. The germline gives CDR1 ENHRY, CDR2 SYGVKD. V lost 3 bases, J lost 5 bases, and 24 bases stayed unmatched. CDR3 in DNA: TGTGCCATCAGTGACCCCGCCAAAACAGGGGCCCGACCTGATAATTATGGCTACACCTTC. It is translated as CAISDPAKTGARPDNYGYTF.

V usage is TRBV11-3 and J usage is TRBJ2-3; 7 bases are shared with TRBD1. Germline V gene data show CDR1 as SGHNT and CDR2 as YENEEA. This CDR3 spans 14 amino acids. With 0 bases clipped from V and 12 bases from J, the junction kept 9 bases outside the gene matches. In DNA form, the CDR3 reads TGTGCCAGCAGCTTAGATTCGGACAGGTCCCCACAGTATTTT. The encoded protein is CASSLDSDRSPQYF. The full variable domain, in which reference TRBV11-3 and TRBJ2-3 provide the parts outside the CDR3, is EAGVVQSPRYKIIEKKQPVAFWCNPISGHNTLYWYLQNLGQGPELLIRYENEEAVDDSQLPKDRFSAERLKGVDSTLKIQPAELGDSAVYLCASSLDSDRSPQYFGPGTRLTVL.

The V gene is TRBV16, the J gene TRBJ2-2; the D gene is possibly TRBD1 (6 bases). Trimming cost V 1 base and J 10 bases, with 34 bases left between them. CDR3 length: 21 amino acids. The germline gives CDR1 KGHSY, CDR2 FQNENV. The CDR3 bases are TGTGCCAGCAGCCAATTGGGTCCGGGACAATCAATACACCGGGCGAAAGAGGAGCTGTTTTTT. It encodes CASSQLGPGQSIHRAKEELFF.

The CDR3 nucleotides are TGTGCCAGCAGCTCCCGTCCTAGCGGGAGCTCCTACAATGAGCAGTTCTTC. Protein: CASSSRPSGSSYNEQFF. The gene calls are TRBV9 and TRBJ2-1, with TRBD2 identical over 10 bases. After removal of 4 bases from V and 0 bases from J, the junction contained 7 bases not matched to a gene. The V gene's germline CDR1 is SGDLS and CDR2 YYNGEE. The CDR3 has 17 residues. The full variable domain, in which reference TRBV9 and TRBJ2-1 provide the parts outside the CDR3, is DSGVTQTPKHLITATGQRVTLRCSPRSGDLSVYWYQQSLDQGLQFLIQYYNGEERAKGNILERFSAQQFPDLHSELNLSSLELGDSALYFCASSSRPSGSSYNEQFFGPGTRLTVL.

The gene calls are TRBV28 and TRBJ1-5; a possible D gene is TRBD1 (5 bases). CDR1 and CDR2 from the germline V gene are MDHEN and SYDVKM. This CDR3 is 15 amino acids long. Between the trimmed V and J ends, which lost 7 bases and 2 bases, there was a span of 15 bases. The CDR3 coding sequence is TGTGCCAGCAATACCCAGGGATGGGGCAATCAGCCCCAGCATTTT. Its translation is CASNTQGWGNQPQHF. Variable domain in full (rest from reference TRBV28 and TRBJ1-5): DVKVTQSSRYLVKRTGEKVFLECVQDMDHENMFWYRQDPGLGLRLIYFSYDVKMKEKGDIPEGYSVSREKKERFSLILESASTNQTSMYLCASNTQGWGNQPQHFGDGTRLSIL.

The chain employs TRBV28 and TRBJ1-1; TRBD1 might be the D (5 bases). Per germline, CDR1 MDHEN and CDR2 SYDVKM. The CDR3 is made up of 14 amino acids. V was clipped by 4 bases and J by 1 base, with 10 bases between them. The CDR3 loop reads CASSSPTANTEAFF. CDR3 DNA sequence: TGTGCCAGCAGTTCACCGACAGCGAACACTGAAGCTTTCTTT.

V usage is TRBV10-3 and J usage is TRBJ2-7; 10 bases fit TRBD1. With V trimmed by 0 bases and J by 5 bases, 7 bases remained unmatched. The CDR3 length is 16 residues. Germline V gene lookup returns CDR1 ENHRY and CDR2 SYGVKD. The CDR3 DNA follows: TGTGCCATCAGTGAGTCGTTGACAGGGGGCGGGAACGAGCAGTACTTC. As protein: CAISESLTGGGNEQYF.

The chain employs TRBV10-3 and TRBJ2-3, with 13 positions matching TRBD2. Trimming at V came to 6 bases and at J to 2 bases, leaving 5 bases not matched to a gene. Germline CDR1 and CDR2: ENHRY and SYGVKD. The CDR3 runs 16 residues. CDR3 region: CAISPGTSGITDTQYF. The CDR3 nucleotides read TGTGCCATCAGCCCTGGGACTAGCGGGATCACAGATACGCAGTATTTT.

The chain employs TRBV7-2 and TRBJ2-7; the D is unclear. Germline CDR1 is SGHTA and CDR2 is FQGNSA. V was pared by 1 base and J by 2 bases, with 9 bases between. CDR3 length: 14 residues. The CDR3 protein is CASSLVLQTYEQYF. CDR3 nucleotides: TGTGCCAGCAGCTTAGTGTTACAGACCTACGAGCAGTACTTC.

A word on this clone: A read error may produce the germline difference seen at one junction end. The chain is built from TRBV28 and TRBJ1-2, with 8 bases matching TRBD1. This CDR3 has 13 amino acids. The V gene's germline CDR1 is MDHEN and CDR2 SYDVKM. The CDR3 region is CASSPPRDRKFSF. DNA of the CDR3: TGTGCCAGCAGTCCCCCTCGGGACAGGAAATTTTCCTTC.

CDR3: CASSLGQIAKNIQYF. DNA of the CDR3: TGTGCCAGCAGCTTGGGGCAGATAGCCAAAAACATTCAGTACTTC. This chain uses TRBV5-8 with TRBJ2-4; D is unresolved. This CDR3 spans 15 amino acids. Germline CDR1 SGHTS, CDR2 YDEGEE. V was pared by 0 bases and J by 0 bases, with 7 bases between.

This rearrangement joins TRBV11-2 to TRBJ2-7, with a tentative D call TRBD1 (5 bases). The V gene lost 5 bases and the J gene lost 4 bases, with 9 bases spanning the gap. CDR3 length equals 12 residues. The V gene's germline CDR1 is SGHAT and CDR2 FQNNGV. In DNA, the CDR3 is TGTGCCAGCAGCATCGACAGTTACGAGCAGTACTTC. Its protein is CASSIDSYEQYF.

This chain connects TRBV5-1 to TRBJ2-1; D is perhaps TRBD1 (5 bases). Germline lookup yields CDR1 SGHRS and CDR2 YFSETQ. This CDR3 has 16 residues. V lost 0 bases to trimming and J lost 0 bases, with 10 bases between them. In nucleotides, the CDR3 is TGCGCCAGCAGCTTGGGACAGACGAGCTCCTACAATGAGCAGTTCTTC. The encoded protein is CASSLGQTSSYNEQFF.

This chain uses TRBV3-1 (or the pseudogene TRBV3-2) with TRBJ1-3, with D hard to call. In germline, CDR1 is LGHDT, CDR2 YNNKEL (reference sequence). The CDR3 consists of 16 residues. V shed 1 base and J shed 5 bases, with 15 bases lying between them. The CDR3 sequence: CASSQVLAGIRNTIYF. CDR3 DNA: TGTGCCAGCAGCCAAGTGTTGGCAGGTATAAGAAACACCATATATTTT.

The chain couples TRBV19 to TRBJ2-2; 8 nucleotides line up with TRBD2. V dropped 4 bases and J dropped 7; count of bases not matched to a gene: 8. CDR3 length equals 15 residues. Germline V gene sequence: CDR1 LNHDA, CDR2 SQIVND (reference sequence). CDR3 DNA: TGTGCCAGTAGTACACCGGGACTAGTAGACGGGGAGCTGTTTTTT. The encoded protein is CASSTPGLVDGELFF.

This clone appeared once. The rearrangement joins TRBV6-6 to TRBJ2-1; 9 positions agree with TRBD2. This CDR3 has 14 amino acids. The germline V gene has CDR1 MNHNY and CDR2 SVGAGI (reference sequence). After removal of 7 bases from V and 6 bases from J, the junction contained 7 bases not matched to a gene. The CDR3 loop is CASKGWREGNEQFF. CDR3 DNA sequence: TGTGCCAGCAAGGGCTGGCGGGAGGGCAATGAGCAGTTCTTC.

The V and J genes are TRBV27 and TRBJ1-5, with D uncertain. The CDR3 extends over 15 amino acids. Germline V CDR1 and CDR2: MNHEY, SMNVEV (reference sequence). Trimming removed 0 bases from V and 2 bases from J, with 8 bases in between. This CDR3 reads CASSLSRLRNQPQHF. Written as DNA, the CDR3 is TGTGCCAGCAGTTTATCGAGGCTCCGCAATCAGCCCCAGCATTTT.

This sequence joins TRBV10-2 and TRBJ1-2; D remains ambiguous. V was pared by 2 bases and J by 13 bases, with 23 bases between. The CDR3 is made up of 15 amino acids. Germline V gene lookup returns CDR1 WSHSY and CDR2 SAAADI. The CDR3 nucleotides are TGCGCCAGCAGTGAGCCCAATCTCGTGGGAGTTTTGCGCACCTTC. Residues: CASSEPNLVGVLRTF.

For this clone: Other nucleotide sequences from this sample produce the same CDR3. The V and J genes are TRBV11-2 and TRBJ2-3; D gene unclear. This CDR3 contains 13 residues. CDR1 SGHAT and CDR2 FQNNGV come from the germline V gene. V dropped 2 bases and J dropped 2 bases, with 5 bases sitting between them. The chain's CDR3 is CASSLPSTDTQYF. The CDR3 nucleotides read TGTGCCAGCAGCTTACCTTCCACAGATACGCAGTATTTT.